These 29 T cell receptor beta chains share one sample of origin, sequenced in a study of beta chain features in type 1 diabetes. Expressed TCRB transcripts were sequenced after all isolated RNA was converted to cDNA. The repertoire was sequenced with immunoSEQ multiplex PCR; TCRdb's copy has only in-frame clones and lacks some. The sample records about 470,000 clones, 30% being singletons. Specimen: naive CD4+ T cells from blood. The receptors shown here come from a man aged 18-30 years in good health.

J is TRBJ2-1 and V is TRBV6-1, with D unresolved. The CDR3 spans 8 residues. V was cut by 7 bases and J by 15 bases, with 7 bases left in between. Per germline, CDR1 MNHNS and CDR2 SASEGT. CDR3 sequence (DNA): TGTGCCAGCAACCTACGGTTCTTC. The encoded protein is CASNLRFF.

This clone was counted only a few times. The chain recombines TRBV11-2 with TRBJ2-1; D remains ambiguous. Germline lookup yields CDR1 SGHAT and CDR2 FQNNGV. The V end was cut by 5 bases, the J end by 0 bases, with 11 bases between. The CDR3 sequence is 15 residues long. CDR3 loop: CASSQTHLSYNEQFF. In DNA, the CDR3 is TGTGCCAGCAGCCAGACCCACCTCTCCTACAATGAGCAGTTCTTC.

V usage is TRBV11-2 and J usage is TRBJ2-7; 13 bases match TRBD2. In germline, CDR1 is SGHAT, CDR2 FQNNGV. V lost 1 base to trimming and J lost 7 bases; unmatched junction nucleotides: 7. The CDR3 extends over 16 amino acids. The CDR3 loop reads CASSLVLAGGPREQYF. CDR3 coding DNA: TGTGCCAGCAGCTTAGTACTAGCGGGAGGGCCAAGGGAGCAGTACTTC.

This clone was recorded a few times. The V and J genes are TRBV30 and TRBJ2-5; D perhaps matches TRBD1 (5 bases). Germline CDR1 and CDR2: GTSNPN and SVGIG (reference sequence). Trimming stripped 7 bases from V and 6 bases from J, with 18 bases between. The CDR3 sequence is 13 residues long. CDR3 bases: TGTGCCTCAACGATGTACAGGAGTCAGACCCAGTACTTC. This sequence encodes CASTMYRSQTQYF.

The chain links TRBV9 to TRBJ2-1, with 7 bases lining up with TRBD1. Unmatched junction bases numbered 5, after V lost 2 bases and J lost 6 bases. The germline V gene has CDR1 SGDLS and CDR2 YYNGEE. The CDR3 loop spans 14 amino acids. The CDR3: CASSVEQGSNEQFF. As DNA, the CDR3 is TGTGCCAGCAGCGTGGAACAGGGGAGCAATGAGCAGTTCTTC.

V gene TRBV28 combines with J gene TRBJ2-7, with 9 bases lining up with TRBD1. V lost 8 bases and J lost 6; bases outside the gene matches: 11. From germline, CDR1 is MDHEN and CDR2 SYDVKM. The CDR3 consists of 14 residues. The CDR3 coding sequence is TGTGCCAGCTTAGGGGACAGGGTGAGTAGCGAGCAGTACTTC. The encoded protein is CASLGDRVSSEQYF.

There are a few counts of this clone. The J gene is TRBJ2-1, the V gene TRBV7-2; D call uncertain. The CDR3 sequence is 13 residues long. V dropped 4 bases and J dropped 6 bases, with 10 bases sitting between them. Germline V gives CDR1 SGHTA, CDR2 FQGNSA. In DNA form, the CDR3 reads TGTGCCAGCAGCTCCGGTGGGTTCAATGAGCAGTTCTTC. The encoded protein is CASSSGGFNEQFF.

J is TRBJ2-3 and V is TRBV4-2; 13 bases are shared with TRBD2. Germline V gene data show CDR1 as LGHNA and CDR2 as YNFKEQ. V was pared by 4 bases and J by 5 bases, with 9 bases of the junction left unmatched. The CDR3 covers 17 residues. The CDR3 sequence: CASSPGGTSGTRDTQYF. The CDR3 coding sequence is TGTGCCAGCAGCCCCGGAGGGACTAGCGGGACGAGAGATACGCAGTATTTT.

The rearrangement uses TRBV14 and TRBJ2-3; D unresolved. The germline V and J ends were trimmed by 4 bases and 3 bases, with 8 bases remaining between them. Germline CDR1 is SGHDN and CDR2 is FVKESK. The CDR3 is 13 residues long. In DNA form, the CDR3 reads TGTGCCAGCAGCCCGACCTCGACAGATACGCAGTATTTT. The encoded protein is CASSPTSTDTQYF. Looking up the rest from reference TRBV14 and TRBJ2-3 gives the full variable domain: EAGVTQFPSHSVIEKGQTVTLRCDPISGHDNLYWYRRVMGKEIKFLLHFVKESKQDESGMPNNRFLAERTGGTYSTLKVQPAELEDSGVYFCASSPTSTDTQYFGPGTRLTVL.

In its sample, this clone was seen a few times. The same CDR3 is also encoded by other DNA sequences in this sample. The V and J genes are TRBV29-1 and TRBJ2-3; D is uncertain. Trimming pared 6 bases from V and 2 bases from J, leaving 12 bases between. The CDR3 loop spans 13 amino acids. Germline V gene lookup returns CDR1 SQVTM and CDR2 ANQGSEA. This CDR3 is CSVDPGSTDTQYF. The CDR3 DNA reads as TGCAGCGTGGACCCAGGTTCCACAGATACGCAGTATTTT.

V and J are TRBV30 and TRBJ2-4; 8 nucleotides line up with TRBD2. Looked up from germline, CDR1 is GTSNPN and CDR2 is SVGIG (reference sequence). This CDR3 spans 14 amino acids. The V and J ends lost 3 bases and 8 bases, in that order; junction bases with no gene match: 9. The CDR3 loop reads CAWRQAGAGYIQYF. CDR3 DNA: TGTGCCTGGAGACAAGCGGGAGCAGGGTACATTCAGTACTTC.

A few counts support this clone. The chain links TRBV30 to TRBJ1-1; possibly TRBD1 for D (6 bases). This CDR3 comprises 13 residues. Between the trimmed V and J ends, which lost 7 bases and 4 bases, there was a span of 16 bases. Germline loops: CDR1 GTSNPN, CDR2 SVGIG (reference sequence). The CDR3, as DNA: TGTGCCTCGGGGGCAACCCGAGGCACTGAAGCTTTCTTT. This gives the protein CASGATRGTEAFF.

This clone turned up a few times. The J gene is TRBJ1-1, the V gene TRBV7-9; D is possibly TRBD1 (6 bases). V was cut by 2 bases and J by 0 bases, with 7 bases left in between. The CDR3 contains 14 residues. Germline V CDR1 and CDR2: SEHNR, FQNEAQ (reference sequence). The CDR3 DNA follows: TGTGCCAGCAGCTTAAGGGGGATGAACACTGAAGCTTTCTTT. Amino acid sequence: CASSLRGMNTEAFF.

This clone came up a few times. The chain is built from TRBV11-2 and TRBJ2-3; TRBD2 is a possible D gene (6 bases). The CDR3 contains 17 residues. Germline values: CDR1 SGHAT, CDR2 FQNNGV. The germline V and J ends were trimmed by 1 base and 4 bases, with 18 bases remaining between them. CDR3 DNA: TGTGCCAGCAGCTTAGGTGGGACTCCGTTTGGCGCAGATACGCAGTATTTT. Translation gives CASSLGGTPFGADTQYF.

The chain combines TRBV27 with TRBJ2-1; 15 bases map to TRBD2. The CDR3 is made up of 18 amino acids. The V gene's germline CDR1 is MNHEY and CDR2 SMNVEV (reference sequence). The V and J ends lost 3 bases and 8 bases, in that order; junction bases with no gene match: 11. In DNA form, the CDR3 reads TGTGCCAGCAGTTTCGGGACTAGCGGGAGGAGGGGTTTTGATGAGCAGTTCTTC. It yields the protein CASSFGTSGRRGFDEQFF.

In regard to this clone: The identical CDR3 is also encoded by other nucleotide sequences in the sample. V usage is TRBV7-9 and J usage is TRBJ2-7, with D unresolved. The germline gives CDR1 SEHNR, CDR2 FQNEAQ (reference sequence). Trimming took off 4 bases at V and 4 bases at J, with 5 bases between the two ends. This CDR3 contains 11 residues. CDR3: CASSSRYEQYF. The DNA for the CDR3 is TGTGCCAGCAGCTCTCGGTACGAGCAGTACTTC.

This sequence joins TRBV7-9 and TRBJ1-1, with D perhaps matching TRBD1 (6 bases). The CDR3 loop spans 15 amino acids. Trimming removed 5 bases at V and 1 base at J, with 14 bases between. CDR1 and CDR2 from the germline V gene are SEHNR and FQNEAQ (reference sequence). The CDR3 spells CASSPLTGTNTEAFF. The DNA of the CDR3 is TGTGCCAGCAGCCCCTTGACAGGAACGAACACTGAAGCTTTCTTT.

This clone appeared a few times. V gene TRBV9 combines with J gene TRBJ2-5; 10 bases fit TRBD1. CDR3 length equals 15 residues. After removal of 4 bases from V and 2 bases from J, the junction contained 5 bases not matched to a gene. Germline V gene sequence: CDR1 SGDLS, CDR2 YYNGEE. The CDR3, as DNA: TGTGCCAGCAGCCCCGGACAGGGGGTACAAGAGACCCAGTACTTC. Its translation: CASSPGQGVQETQYF.

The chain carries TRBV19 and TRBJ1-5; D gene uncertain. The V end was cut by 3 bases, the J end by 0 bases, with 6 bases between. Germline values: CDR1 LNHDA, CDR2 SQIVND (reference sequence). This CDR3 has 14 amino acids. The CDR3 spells CASSIGYSNQPQHF. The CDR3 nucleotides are TGTGCCAGTAGTATTGGCTATAGCAATCAGCCCCAGCATTTT.

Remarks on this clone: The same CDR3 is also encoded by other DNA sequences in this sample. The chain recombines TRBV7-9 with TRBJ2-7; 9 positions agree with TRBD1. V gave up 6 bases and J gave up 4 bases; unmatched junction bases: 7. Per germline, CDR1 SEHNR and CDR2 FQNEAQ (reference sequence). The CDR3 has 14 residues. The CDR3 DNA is TGTGCCAGCAGTTTGGACAGGGGACCGTACGAGCAGTACTTC. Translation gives CASSLDRGPYEQYF.

Written as DNA, the CDR3 is TGTGCCAGCAGGATGACTAGCGGACCCCCGGCGCAGTATTTT. Amino acid sequence: CASRMTSGPPAQYF. The V call is TRBV2, the J call TRBJ2-3; 9 nucleotides align to TRBD2. The CDR3 is made up of 14 amino acids. The ends lost 6 bases at V and 10 bases at J; junction bases unmatched: 11. CDR1 is SNHLY, CDR2 FYNNEI, per germline.

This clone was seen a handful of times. CDR3 nucleotide sequence: TGTGCCAGCAGCCCCCGAACAGGGAGCTCCTACAATGAGCAGTTCTTC. Translated: CASSPRTGSSYNEQFF. This chain joins TRBV9 and TRBJ2-1, with D possibly matching TRBD1 (6 bases). Between the trimmed V and J ends, which lost 4 bases and 0 bases, there was a span of 14 bases. This CDR3 comprises 16 residues. The germline V gene has CDR1 SGDLS and CDR2 YYNGEE.

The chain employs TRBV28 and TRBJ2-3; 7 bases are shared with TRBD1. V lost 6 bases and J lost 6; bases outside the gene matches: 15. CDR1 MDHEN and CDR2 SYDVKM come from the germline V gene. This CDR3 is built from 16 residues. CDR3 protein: CASRRPGQSGVDTQYF. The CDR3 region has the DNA TGTGCCAGCAGGCGGCCGGGACAGTCAGGGGTGGATACGCAGTATTTT.

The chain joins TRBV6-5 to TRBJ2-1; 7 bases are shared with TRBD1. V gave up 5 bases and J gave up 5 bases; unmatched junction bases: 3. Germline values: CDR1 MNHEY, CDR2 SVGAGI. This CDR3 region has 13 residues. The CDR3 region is CASSRGTDNEQFF. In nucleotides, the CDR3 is TGTGCCAGCAGTAGAGGGACAGACAATGAGCAGTTCTTC.

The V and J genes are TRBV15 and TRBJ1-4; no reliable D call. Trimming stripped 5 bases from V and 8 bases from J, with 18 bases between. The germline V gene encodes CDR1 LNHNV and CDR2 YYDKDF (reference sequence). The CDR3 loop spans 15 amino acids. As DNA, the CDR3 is TGTGCCACCAGCGCCGAACCGGGAATATGGGAAAAACTGTTTTTT. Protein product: CATSAEPGIWEKLFF. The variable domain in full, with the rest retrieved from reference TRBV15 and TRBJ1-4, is DAMVIQNPRYQVTQFGKPVTLSCSQTLNHNVMYWYQQKSSQAPKLLFHYYDKDFNNEADTPDNFQSRRPNTSFCFLDIRSPGLGDTAMYLCATSAEPGIWEKLFFGSGTQLSVL.

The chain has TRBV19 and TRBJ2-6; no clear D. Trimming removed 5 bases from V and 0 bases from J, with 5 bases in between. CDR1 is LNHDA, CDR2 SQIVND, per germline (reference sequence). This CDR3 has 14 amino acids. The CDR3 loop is CASSDHSGANVLTF. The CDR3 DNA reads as TGTGCCAGTAGTGACCACTCTGGGGCCAACGTCCTGACTTTC.

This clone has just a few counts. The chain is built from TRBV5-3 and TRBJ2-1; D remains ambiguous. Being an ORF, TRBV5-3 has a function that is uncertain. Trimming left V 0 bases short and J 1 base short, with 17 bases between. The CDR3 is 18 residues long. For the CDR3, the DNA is TGTGCCAGAAGCTTGGGTGGCACACCTAAGTATTCCTACAATGAGCAGTTCTTC. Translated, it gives CARSLGGTPKYSYNEQFF.

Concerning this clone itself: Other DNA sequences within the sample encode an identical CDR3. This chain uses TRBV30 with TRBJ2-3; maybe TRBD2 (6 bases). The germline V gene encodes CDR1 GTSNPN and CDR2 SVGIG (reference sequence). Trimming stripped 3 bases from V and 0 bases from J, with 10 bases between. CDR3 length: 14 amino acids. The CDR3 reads CAWRPSGSTDTQYF. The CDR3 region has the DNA TGTGCCTGGAGGCCGAGCGGGAGCACAGATACGCAGTATTTT.

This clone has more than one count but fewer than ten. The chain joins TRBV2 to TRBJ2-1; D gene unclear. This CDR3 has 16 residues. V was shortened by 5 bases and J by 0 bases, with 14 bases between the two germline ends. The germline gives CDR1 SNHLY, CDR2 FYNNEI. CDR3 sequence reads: CASSPEQRFSYNEQFF. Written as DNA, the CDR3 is TGTGCCAGCAGTCCAGAACAGCGTTTCTCCTACAATGAGCAGTTCTTC.